This T cell receptor beta chain originates from a study of T cell responses to AZD1222 COVID-19 vaccine. The CDR3 sequence is 12 residues long. Trimming shortened V by 4 bases and J by 9 bases, and 12 bases separated the two germline ends. CDR1 is SNHLY and CDR2 is FYNNEI in the germline V gene. Data came from immunoSEQ multiplex PCR; TCRdb stores just in-frame clones and leaves some out. The table includes 100,000 to 120,000 clones, approximately 90% detected once. This clonotype originated in an adult in good health. This sample comprised peripheral blood, obtained on day 0 of AZD1222 vaccination. The chain couples TRBV2 to TRBJ1-1; possibly TRBD1 for D (6 bases). The CDR3 DNA reads TGTGCCAGCAGTGTAGGGGGGACTAAAGCTTTCTTT. Amino acids: CASSVGGTKAFF.